This T cell receptor beta chain is drawn from a study of OX40 agonist ivuxolimab in advanced cancers. Regarding the study as a whole: Clonal expansion from baseline to week 6 occurred in both CD4+ and CD8+ T cells.

Here immunoSEQ multiplex PCR was the method, and the copy in TCRdb shows in-frame clones only, minus some. The sample consists of roughly 56,000 clones, around 83% of them appearing once. V dropped 9 bases and J dropped 3 bases, with 11 bases sitting between them. Germline CDR1 LNHNV, CDR2 YYDKDF (reference sequence). This CDR3 comprises 12 residues. With regard to this clone: What it binds is not known.

The timepoints at which blood was sampled were baseline, cycle 4 day 1, and cycle 7 day 1. Specimen: CD4+ or CD8+ T cells sorted from blood, collected in a trial of the OX40 agonist ivuxolimab. The chain recombines TRBV15 with TRBJ1-2; D is unresolved. This TCR was sampled from an adult with an advanced solid tumor such as melanoma, head and neck, liver or kidney cancer. The DNA of the CDR3 is TGTGCCACGAGTGAGCTGGACTATGGCTACACCTTC. Its translation is CATSELDYGYTF.